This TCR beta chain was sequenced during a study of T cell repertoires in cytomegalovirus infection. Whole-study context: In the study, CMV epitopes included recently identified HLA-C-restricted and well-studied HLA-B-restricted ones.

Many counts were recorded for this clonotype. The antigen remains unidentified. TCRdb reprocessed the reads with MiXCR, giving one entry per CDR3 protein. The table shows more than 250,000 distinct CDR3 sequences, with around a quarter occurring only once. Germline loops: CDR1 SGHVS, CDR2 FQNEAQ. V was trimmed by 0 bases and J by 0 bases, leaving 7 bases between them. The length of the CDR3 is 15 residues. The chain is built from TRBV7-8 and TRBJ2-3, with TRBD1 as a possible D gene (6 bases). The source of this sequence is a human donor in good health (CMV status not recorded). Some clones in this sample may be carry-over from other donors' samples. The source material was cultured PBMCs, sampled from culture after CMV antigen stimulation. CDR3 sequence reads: CASSLATGSTDTQYF. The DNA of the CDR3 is TGTGCCAGCAGCTTAGCGACAGGTAGCACAGATACGCAGTATTTT.